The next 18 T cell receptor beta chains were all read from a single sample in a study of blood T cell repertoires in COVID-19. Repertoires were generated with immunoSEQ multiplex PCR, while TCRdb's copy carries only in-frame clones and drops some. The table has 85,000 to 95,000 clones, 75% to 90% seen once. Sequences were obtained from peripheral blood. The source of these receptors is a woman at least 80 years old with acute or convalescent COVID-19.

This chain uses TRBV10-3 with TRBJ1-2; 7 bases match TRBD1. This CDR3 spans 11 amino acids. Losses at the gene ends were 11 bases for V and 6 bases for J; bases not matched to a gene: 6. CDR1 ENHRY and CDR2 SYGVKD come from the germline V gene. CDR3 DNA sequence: TGTGCCTTCCGCGGGACAGATGGCTACACCTTC. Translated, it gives CAFRGTDGYTF.

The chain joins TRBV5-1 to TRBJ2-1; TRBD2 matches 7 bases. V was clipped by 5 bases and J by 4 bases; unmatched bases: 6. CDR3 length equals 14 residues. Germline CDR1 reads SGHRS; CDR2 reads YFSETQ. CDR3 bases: TGCGCCAGCAGGGGCACGGGGGGATACAATGAGCAGTTCTTC. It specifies CASRGTGGYNEQFF.

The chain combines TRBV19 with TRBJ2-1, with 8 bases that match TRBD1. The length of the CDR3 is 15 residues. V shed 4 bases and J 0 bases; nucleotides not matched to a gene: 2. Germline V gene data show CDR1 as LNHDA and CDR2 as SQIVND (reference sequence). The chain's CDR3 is CASSRGQGSYNEQFF. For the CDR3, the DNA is TGTGCCAGTAGTAGAGGACAGGGCTCCTACAATGAGCAGTTCTTC. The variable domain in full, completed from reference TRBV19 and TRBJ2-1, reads DGGITQSPKYLFRKEGQNVTLSCEQNLNHDAMYWYRQDPGQGLRLIYYSQIVNDFQKGDIAEGYSVSREKKESFPLTVTSAQKNPTAFYLCASSRGQGSYNEQFFGPGTRLTVL.

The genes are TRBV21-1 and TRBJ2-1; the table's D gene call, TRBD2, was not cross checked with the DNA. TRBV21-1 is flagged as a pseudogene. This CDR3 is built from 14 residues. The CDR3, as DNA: TGTGCCAGCAGTTGGGAGGGGATTGAGAATGAGCAGTTCTTC. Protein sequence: CASSWEGIENEQFF.

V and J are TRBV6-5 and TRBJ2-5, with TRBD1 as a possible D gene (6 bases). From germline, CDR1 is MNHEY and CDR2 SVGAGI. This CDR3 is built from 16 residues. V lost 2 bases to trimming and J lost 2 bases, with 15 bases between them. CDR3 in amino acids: CASSYKSGVGQETQYF. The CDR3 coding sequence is TGTGCCAGCAGTTACAAGTCAGGGGTTGGGCAAGAGACCCAGTACTTC.

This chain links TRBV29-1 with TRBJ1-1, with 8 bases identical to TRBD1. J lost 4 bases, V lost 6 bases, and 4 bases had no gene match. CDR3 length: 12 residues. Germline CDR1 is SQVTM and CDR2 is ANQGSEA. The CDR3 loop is CSVETGGTEAFF. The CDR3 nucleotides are TGCAGCGTGGAAACAGGGGGCACTGAAGCTTTCTTT.

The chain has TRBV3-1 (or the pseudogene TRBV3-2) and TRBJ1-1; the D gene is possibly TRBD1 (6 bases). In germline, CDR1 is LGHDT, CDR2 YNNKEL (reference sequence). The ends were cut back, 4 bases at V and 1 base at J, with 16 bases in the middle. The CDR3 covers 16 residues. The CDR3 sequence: CASSPVPGQWNTEAFF. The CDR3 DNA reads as TGTGCCAGCAGCCCAGTACCGGGACAATGGAACACTGAAGCTTTCTTT.

The DNA for the CDR3 is TGCGCCAGCAGCTCGGGGGGCTATGGCTACACCTTC. Encoded protein: CASSSGGYGYTF. The chain carries TRBV5-1 and TRBJ1-2, with D maybe TRBD1 (5 bases). CDR3 length: 12 amino acids. The germline V and J ends were trimmed by 3 bases and 4 bases, with 7 bases remaining between them. Per germline, CDR1 SGHRS and CDR2 YFSETQ.

The DNA of the CDR3 is TGTGCCAGCAGCTCTTCAGCGGGGTCCGCCTACGAGCAGTACTTC. Translation gives CASSSSAGSAYEQYF. The chain recombines TRBV5-4 with TRBJ2-7; 7 nucleotides line up with TRBD2. The V gene's germline CDR1 is SGHNT and CDR2 YYREEE (reference sequence). The CDR3 runs to 15 residues. The V segment lost 3 bases and the J segment 2 bases; nucleotides outside the gene matches: 8.

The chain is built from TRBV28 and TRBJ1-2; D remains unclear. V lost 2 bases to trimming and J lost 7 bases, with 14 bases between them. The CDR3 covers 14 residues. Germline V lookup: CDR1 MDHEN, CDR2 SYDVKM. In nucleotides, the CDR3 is TGTGCCAGCAGTTTAACCGACCGGGCGGGTGGCTACACCTTC. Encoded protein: CASSLTDRAGGYTF.

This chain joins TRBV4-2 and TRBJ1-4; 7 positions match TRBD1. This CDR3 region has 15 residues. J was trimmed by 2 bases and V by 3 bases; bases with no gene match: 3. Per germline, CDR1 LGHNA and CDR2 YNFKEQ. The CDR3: CASSQVDRTNEKLFF. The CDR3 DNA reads TGTGCCAGCAGCCAGGTGGACAGGACTAATGAAAAACTGTTTTTT.

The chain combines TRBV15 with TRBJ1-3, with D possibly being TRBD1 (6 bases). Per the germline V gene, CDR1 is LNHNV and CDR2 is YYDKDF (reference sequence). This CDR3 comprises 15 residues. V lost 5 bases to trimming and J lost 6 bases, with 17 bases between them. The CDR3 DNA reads TGTGCCACCAGCGGCGAAACAGGGATCGTAAACACCATATATTTT. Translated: CATSGETGIVNTIYF.

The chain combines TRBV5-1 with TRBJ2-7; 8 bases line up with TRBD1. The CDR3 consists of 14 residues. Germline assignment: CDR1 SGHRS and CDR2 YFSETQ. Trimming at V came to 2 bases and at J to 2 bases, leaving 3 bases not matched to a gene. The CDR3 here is CASSFETGAYEQYF. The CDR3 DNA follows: TGCGCCAGCAGCTTCGAGACAGGGGCCTACGAGCAGTACTTC.

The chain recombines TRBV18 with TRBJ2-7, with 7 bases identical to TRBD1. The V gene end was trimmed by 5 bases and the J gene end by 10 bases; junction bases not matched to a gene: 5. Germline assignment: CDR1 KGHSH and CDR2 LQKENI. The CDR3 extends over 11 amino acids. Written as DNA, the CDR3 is TGTGCCAGCTCAGACACAGGGGATCAGTACTTC. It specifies CASSDTGDQYF.

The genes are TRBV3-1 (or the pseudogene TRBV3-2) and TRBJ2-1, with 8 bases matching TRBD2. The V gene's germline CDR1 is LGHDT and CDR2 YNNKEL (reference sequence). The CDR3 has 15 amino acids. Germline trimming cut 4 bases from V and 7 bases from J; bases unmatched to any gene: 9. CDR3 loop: CASSLSGGRGNEQFF. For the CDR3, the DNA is TGTGCCAGCAGCCTCAGCGGGGGCCGGGGGAATGAGCAGTTCTTC.

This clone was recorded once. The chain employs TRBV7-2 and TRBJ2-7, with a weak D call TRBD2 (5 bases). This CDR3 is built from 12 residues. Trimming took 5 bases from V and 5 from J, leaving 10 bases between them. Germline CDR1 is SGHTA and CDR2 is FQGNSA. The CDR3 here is CASSPTSNEQYF. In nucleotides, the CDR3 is TGTGCCAGCAGCCCCACTAGTAACGAGCAGTACTTC.

CDR3 amino acids: CASSLNSDRGGEQYF. CDR3 coding DNA: TGCGCCAGCAGCTTGAATTCGGACAGGGGAGGCGAGCAGTACTTC. The chain joins TRBV5-1 to TRBJ2-7; 9 nucleotides line up with TRBD1. Losses at the gene ends were 1 base for V and 6 bases for J; bases not matched to a gene: 8. The germline CDR1 and CDR2 sequences are SGHRS and YFSETQ. This CDR3 is 15 amino acids long.

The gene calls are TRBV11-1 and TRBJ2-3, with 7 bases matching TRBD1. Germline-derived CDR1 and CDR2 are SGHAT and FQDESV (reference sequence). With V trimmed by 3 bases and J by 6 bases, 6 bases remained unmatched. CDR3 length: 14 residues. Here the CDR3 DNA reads TGTGCCAGCAGCTTCAGGGGGTTATCGGATACGCAGTATTTT. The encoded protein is CASSFRGLSDTQYF.